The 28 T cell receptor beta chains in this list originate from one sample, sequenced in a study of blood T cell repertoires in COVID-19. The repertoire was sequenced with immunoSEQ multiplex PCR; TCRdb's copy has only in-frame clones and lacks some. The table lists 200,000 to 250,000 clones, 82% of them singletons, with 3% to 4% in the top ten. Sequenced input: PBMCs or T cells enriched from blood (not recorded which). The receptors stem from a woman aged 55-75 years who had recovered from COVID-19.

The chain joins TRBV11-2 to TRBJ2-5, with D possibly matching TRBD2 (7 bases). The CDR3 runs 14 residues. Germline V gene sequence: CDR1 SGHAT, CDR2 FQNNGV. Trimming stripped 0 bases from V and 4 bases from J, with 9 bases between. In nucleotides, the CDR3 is TGTGCCAGCAGCTTAGAGAGGGGGGGAGAGACCCAGTACTTC. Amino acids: CASSLERGGETQYF.

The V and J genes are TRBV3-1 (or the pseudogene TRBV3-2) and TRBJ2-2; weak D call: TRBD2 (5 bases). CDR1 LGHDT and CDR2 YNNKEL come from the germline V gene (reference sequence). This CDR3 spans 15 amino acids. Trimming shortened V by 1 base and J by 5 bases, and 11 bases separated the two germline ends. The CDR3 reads CASSQAIGKTGELFF. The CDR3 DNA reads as TGTGCCAGCAGCCAAGCAATCGGGAAGACCGGGGAGCTGTTTTTT.

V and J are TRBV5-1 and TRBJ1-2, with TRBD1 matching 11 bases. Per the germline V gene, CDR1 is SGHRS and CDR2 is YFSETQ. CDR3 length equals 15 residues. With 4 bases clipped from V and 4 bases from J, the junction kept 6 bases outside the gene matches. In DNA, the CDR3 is TGCGCCAGCAGCCCGGACAGGGGGCGTCCCTATGGCTACACCTTC. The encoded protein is CASSPDRGRPYGYTF.

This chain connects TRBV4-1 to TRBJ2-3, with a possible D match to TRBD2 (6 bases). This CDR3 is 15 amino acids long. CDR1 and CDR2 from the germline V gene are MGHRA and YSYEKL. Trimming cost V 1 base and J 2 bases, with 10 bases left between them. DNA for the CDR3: TGCGCCAGCAGCCAAGTGGAGGGACCCACAGATACGCAGTATTTT. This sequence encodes CASSQVEGPTDTQYF.

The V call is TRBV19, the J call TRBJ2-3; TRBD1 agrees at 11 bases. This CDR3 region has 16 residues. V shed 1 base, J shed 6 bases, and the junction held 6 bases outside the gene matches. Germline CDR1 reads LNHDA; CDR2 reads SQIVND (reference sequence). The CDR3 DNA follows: TGTGCCAGTAGTATAGTATTGGACAGGGGGCTGGATACGCAGTATTTT. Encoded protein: CASSIVLDRGLDTQYF.

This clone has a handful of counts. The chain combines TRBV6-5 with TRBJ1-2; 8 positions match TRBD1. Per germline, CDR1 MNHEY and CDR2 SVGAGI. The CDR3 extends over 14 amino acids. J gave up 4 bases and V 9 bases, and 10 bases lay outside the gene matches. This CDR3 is CASAQGARGYGYTF. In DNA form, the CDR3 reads TGTGCCAGTGCGCAGGGGGCGAGAGGCTATGGCTACACCTTC.

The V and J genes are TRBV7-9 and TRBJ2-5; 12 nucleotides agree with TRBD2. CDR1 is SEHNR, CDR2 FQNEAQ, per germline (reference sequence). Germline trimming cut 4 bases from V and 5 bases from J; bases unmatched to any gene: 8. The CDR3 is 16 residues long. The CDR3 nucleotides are TGTGCCAGCAGCTGGGAGCGGACTAGCGGGATGGAGACCCAGTACTTC. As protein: CASSWERTSGMETQYF.

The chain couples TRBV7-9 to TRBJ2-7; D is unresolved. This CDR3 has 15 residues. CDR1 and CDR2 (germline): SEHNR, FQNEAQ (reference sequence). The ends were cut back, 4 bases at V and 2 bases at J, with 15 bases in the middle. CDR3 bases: TGTGCCAGCAGCTCCGACAAGGTCAACCCCTACGAGCAGTACTTC. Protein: CASSSDKVNPYEQYF.

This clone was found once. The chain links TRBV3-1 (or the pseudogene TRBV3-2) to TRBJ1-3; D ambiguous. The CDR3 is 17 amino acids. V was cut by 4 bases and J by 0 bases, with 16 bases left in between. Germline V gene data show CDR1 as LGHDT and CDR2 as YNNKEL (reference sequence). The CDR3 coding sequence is TGTGCCAGCAGCCCGCACTACGGCGAGGGCTCTGGAAACACCATATATTTT. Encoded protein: CASSPHYGEGSGNTIYF.

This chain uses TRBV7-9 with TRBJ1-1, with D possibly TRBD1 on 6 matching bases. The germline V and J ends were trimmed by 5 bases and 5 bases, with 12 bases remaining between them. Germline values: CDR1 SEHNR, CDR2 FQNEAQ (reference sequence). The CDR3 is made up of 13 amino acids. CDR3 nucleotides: TGTGCCAGCAGCAAACAGGGAGGGACTGAAGCTTTCTTT. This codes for CASSKQGGTEAFF. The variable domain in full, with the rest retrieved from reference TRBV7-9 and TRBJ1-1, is DTGVSQNPRHKITKRGQNVTFRCDPISEHNRLYWYRQTLGQGPEFLTYFQNEAQLEKSRLLSDRFSAERPKGSFSTLEIQRTEQGDSAMYLCASSKQGGTEAFFGQGTRLTVV.

CDR3 residues: CASSFGSSGNTIYF. CDR3 bases: TGTGCCAGCAGTTTTGGTAGCTCTGGAAACACCATATATTTT. V and J are TRBV6-5 and TRBJ1-3; D is unresolved. Germline V gene lookup returns CDR1 MNHEY and CDR2 SVGAGI. V was clipped by 4 bases and J by 0 bases, with 7 bases between them. The length of the CDR3 is 14 residues.

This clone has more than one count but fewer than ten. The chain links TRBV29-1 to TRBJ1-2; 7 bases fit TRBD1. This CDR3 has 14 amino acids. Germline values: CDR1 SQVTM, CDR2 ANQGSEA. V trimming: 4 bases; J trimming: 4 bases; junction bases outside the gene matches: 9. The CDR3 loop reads CSVGADRELYGYTF. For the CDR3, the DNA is TGCAGCGTTGGGGCAGACAGGGAACTCTATGGCTACACCTTC.

For the CDR3, the DNA is TGTGCCTGGAGGACAGGACCTTCACCCCTCCACTTT. Translated: CAWRTGPSPLHF. V gene TRBV30 combines with J gene TRBJ1-6; D might be TRBD1 (6 bases). Germline V gene lookup returns CDR1 GTSNPN and CDR2 SVGIG (reference sequence). V lost 3 bases and J lost 9, with 9 bases in between. CDR3 length equals 12 residues.

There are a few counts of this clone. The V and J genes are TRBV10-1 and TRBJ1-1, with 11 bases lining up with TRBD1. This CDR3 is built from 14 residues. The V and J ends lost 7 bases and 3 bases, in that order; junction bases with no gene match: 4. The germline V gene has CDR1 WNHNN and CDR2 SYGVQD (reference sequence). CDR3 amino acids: CASMGDRGYTEAFF. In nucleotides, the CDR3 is TGCGCCAGCATGGGGGACAGGGGGTACACTGAAGCTTTCTTT.

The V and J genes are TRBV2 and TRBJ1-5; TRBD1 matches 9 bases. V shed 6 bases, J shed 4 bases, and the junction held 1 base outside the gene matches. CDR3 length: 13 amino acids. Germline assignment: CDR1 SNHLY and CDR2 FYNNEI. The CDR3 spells CASRGTGNQPQHF. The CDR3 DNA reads TGTGCCAGCAGGGGGACAGGGAATCAGCCCCAGCATTTT.

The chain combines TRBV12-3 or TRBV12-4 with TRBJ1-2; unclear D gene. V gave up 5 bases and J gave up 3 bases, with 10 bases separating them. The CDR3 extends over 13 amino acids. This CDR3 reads CASSRGLYYGYTF. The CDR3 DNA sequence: TGTGCCAGCAGTCGCGGGCTATACTATGGCTACACCTTC.

The CDR3 DNA reads as TGCGCCAGCAGCTTGGTACAGGGGGCTACCGGGGAGCTGTTTTTT. It translates to CASSLVQGATGELFF. The chain carries TRBV5-1 and TRBJ2-2, with 9 positions matching TRBD1. The CDR3 is made up of 15 amino acids. Looked up from germline, CDR1 is SGHRS and CDR2 is YFSETQ. J lost 5 bases, V lost 0 bases, and 2 bases had no gene match. Using reference TRBV5-1 and TRBJ2-2 for the parts outside the CDR3, the full variable domain is KAGVTQTPRYLIKTRGQQVTLSCSPISGHRSVSWYQQTPGQGLQFLFEYFSETQRNKGNFPGRFSGRQFSNSRSEMNVSTLELGDSALYLCASSLVQGATGELFFGEGSRLTVL.

CDR3 residues: CASSPTSPYNEQFF. The CDR3 DNA reads TGCGCCAGCAGCCCGACTAGCCCCTACAATGAGCAGTTCTTC. V is TRBV10-2 and J is TRBJ2-1, with 7 bases identical to TRBD2. Germline trimming cut 6 bases from V and 2 bases from J; bases unmatched to any gene: 4. CDR3 length equals 14 residues. Germline assignment: CDR1 WSHSY and CDR2 SAAADI.

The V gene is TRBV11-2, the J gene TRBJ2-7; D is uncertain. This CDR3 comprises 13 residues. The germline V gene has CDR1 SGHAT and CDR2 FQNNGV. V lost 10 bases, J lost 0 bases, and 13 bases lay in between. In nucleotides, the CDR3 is TGTGCCACCACGAAGTCGAGCTCCTACGAGCAGTACTTC. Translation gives CATTKSSSYEQYF.

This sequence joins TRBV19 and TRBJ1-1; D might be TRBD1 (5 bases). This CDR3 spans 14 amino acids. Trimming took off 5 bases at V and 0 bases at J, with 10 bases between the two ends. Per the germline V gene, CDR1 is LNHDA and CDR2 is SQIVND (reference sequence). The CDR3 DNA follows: TGTGCCAGTAGTCTGGGACTGGTGAACACTGAAGCTTTCTTT. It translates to CASSLGLVNTEAFF.

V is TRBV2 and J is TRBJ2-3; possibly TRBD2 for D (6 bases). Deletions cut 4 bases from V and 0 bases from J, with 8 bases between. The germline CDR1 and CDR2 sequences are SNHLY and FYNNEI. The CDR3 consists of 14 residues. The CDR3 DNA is TGTGCCAGCAGTGGCGGGGTCAGCACAGATACGCAGTATTTT. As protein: CASSGGVSTDTQYF.

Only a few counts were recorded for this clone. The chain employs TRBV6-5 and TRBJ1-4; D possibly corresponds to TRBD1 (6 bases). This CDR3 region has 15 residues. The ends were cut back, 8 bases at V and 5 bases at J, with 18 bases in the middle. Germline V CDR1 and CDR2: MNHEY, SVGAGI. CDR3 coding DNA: TGTGCCAGCGGCATCCGTGGGGGCCCAAATGAAAAACTGTTTTTT. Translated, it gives CASGIRGGPNEKLFF.

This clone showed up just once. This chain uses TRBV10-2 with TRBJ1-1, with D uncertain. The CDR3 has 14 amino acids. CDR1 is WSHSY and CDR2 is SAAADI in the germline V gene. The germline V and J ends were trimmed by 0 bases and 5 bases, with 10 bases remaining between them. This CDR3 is CASSESPGRTEAFF. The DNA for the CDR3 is TGCGCCAGCAGTGAGTCGCCGGGGAGGACTGAAGCTTTCTTT.

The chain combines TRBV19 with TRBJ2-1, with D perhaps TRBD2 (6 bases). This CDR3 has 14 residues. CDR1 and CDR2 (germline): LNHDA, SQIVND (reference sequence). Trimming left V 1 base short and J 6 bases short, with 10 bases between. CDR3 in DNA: TGTGCCAGTAGTATAGGGGCGGGGCCCAATGAGCAGTTCTTC. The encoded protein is CASSIGAGPNEQFF.

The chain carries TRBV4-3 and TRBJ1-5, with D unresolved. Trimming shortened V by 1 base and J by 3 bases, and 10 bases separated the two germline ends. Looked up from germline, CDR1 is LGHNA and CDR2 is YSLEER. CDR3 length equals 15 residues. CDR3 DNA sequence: TGCGCCAGCAGCCAAGCAGTCTCGTCCAATCAGCCCCAGCATTTT. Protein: CASSQAVSSNQPQHF.

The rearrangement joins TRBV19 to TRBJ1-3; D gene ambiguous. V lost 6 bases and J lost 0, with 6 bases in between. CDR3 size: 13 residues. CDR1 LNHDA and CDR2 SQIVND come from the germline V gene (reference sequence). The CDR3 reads CASRASSGNTIYF. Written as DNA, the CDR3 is TGTGCCAGTAGAGCGAGCTCTGGAAACACCATATATTTT.

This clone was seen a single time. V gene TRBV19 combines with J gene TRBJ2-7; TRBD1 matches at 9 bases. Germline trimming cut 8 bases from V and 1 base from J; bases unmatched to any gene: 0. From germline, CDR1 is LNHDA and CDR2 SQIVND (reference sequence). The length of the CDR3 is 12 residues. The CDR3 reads CASGTGSYEQYF. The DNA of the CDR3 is TGTGCCAGTGGGACAGGGTCCTACGAGCAGTACTTC.

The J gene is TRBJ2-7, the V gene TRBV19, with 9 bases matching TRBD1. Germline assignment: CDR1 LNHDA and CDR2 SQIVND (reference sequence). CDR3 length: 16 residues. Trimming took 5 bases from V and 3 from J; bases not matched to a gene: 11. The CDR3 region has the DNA TGTGCCAGTAGTGTCCCCGGGACAGGGAACGGCTACGAGCAGTACTTC. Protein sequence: CASSVPGTGNGYEQYF. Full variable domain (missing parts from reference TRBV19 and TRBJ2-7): DGGITQSPKYLFRKEGQNVTLSCEQNLNHDAMYWYRQDPGQGLRLIYYSQIVNDFQKGDIAEGYSVSREKKESFPLTVTSAQKNPTAFYLCASSVPGTGNGYEQYFGPGTRLTVT.